This TCR beta chain was found in a study of T-cell reconstitution after alpha-beta-depleted transplantation in children. The CDR3 totals 16 residues. Trimming at V came to 10 bases and at J to 4 bases, leaving 12 bases not matched to a gene. Germline V gives CDR1 SGHTA, CDR2 FQGNSA. General study results and limits: Surviving recipient T cells and thymic progenitors produced the high day-60 TCRbeta diversity seen in some patients. Several hundred expanded graft clones reportedly gave rise to the alpha-beta T cells present about two months after transplant. The main origin of T-cell counts and diversity one year after transplant was newly produced T cells.

It was with unique molecular identifiers that the TCRbeta library was prepared. TCRdb fed the PCR reads into MiXCR, producing one record per CDR3 protein. The sample lists about 460,000 distinct CDR3 sequences, about 10% seen once, with just over 2% in the top ten. This clonotype has at least ten counts. Its target is unknown. This clonotype was sampled from a child aged 2-15 years with inherited bone marrow failure, due to receive a stem cell transplant. The sample consisted of PBMCs, taken before TCRalphabeta/CD19-depleted stem cell transplant. V usage is TRBV7-2 and J usage is TRBJ2-2; 10 nucleotides match TRBD2. CDR3 region: CATKARLAGVTGELFF. CDR3 nucleotide sequence: TGTGCCACCAAGGCCCGGCTAGCGGGAGTCACCGGGGAGCTGTTTTTT.